This T cell receptor beta chain appears in the sequencing data of a study of preoperative IRX-2 immunotherapy in early breast cancer. This sample's treatment: preoperative locoregional IRX-2 cytokine immunotherapy. Preoperative locoregional IRX-2 cytokine immunotherapy was tested in the phase Ib source study. V was pared by 1 base and J by 1 base, with 4 bases between. From germline, CDR1 is MNHNY and CDR2 SVGAGI (reference sequence). CDR3 length: 13 amino acids. Repertoires were generated with immunoSEQ multiplex PCR, while TCRdb's copy carries only in-frame clones and drops some. The data show under 40,000 clones, with roughly 95% seen just once and 5% to 7% held by the top ten.

The clonotype comes from a human donor with breast cancer. This chain connects TRBV6-6 to TRBJ1-1; D uncertain. The specimen was obtained from a patient treated with IRX-2 immunotherapy. The CDR3 here is CASSYLSNTEAFF. The CDR3 region has the DNA TGTGCCAGCAGTTACTTGTCGAACACTGAAGCTTTCTTT.